The subject of this entry is one T cell receptor (beta chain). The antigen is unknown. TCRdb used MiXCR to reprocess the 5' RACE reads, holding one entry per CDR3 protein. The repertoire holds about 240,000 distinct CDR3 sequences, with roughly 13% as singletons. This record comes from a study of identical twins. Study outcomes and limitations: Less excess twin sharing appeared in beta out-of-frame sequences. Memory repertoires showed no such pattern, whereas abundant cord blood beta clonotypes carried fewer insertions.

This same sample was also part of a study on yellow fever vaccine responses in identical twins.

The receptor was derived from a woman aged 18-35 years in good health. The sample comprised memory (CD45RO+) T cells sorted from blood.

The CDR3 region has the DNA TGTGCCAGCAGTATCCGGACAGGGGGCTTGAGGGAGCAGTACTTC. Translated: CASSIRTGGLREQYF. The rearrangement joins TRBV6-1 to TRBJ2-7, with TRBD1 matching over 11 bases. This CDR3 spans 15 amino acids. The germline gives CDR1 MNHNS, CDR2 SASEGT. The V segment lost 5 bases and the J segment 7 bases; nucleotides outside the gene matches: 10.